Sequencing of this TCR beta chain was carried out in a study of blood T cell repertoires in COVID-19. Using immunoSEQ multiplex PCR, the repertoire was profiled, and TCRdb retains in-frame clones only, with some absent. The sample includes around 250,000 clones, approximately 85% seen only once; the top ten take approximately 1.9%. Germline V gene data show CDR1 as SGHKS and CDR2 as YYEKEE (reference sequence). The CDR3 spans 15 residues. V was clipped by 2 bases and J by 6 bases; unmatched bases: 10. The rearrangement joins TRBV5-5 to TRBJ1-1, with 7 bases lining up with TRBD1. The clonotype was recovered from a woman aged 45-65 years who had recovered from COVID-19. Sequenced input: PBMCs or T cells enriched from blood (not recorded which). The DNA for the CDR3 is TGTGCCAGCAGCTTAGAACAGGGGAAGGGCGCTGAAGCTTTCTTT. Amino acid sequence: CASSLEQGKGAEAFF.